This T cell receptor (beta chain) was sequenced in a study of blood T cell repertoires in COVID-19. Study as a whole: Material from acute and convalescent COVID-19 was sourced from the United States, Italy and Spain.

This table comes from immunoSEQ multiplex PCR, and its TCRdb copy is limited to in-frame clones, with some not included. The sample lists around 130,000 clones, roughly 80% occurring once. The CDR3 consists of 15 residues. The germline gives CDR1 KGHSH, CDR2 LQKENI. J gave up 5 bases and V 8 bases, and 7 bases lay outside the gene matches. Material: peripheral blood. This clonotype was sampled from a human donor in a cohort sampled during active COVID-19. The rearrangement uses TRBV18 and TRBJ1-6; 9 nucleotides agree with TRBD1. The CDR3 sequence: CASRIQGANNSPLHF. The CDR3 DNA sequence: TGTGCCAGCCGGATACAGGGGGCTAATAATTCACCCCTCCACTTT.